This T cell receptor beta chain originates from a study of blood T cell repertoires in COVID-19. Study information: Sites in the United States, Italy and Spain provided acute and convalescent COVID-19 samples. PBMCs, B-cell-depleted T cells, or T cells were the source of the cDNA or gDNA that made up the material.

Produced via immunoSEQ multiplex PCR; TCRdb's table is partial and in-frame only. The sample records some 250,000 clones, around 87% being singletons. This clone turned up a few times. Trimming pared 7 bases from V and 0 bases from J, leaving 16 bases between. This CDR3 has 16 amino acids. Germline CDR1 and CDR2: LNHDA and SQIVND (reference sequence). This TCR was recovered from a woman in her 70s with active or convalescent COVID-19. The J gene is TRBJ1-5, the V gene TRBV19; D unresolved. The specimen sequenced was peripheral blood. In nucleotides, the CDR3 is TGTGCCAGTACTCGCCAGTCCACATATAGCAATCAGCCCCAGCATTTT. This encodes CASTRQSTYSNQPQHF.